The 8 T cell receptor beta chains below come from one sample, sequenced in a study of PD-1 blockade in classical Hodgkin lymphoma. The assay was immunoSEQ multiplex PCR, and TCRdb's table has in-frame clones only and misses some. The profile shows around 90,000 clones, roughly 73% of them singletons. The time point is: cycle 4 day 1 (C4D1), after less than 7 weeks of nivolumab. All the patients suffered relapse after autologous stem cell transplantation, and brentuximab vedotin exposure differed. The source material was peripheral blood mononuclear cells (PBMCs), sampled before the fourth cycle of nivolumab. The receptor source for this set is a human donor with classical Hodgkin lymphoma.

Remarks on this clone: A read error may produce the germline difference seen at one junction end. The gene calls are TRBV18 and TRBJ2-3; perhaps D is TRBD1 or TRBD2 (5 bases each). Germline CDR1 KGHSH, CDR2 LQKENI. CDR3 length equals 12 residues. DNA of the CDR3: TGTGCCAGCTCACCAAGGGACGAAAGGCGGCAATTT. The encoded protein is CASSPRDERRQF.

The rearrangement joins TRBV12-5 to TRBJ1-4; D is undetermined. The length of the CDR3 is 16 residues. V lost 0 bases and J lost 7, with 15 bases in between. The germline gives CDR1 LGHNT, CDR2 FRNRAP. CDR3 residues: CASGLVIAEVGEKLFF. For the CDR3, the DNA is TGTGCTAGTGGTTTGGTAATTGCGGAGGTTGGTGAAAAACTGTTTTTT. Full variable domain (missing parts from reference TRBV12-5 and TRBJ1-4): DARVTQTPRHKVTEMGQEVTMRCQPILGHNTVFWYRQTMMQGLELLAYFRNRAPLDDSGMPKDRFSAEMPDATLATLKIQPSEPRDSAVYFCASGLVIAEVGEKLFFGSGTQLSVL.

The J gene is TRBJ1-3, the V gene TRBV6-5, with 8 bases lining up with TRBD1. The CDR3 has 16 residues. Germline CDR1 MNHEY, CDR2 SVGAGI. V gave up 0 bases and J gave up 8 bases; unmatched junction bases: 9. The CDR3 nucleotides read TGTGCCAGCAGTTACTCCGGGGGACAGGCATCGGACACCATATATTTT. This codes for CASSYSGGQASDTIYF.

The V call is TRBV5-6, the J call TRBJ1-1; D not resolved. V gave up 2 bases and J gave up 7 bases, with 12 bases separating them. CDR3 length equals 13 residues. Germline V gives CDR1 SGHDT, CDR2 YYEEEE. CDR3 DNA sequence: TGTGCCAGCAGCTTCGACACCCCCTATGAAGCTTTCTTT. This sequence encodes CASSFDTPYEAFF.

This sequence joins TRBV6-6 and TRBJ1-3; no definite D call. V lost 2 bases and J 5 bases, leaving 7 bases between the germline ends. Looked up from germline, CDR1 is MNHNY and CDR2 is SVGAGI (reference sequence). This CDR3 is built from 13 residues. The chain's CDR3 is CASSYDPRNTIYF. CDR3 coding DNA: TGTGCCAGCAGTTACGATCCACGAAACACCATATATTTT.

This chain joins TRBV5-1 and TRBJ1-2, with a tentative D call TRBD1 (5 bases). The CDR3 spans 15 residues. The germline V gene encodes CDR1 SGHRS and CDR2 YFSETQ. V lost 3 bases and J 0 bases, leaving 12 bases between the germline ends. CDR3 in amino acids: CASSSSGTSNYGYTF. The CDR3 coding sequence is TGCGCCAGCAGCTCATCCGGGACTTCTAACTATGGCTACACCTTC.

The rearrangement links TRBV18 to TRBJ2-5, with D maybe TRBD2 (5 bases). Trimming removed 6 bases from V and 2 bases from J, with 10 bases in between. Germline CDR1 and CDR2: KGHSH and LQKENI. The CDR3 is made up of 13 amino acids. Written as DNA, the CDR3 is TGTGCCAGCTCCCCGGGAAGTCAAGAGACCCAGTACTTC. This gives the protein CASSPGSQETQYF.

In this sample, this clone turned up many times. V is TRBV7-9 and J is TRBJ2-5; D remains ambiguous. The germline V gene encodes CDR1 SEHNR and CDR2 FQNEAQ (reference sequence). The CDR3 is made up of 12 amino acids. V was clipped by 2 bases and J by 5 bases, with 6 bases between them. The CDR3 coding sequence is TGTGCCAGCAGCTTACCCATGGAGACCCAGTACTTC. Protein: CASSLPMETQYF.